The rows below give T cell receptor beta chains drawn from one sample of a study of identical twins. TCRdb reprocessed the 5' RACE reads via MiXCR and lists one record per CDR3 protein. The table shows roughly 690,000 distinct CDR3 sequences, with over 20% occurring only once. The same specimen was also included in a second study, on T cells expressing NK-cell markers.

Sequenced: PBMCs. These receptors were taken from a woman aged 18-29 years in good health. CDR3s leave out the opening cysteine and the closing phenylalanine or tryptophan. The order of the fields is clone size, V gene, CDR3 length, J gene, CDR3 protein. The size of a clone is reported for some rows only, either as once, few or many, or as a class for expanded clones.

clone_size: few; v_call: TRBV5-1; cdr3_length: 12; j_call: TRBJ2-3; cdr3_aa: ASSSTRLTDTQY
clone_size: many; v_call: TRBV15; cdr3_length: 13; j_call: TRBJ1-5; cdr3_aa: ATSRSGVGNQPQH
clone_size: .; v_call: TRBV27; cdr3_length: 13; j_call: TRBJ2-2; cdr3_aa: ASRAGTGGSGELF
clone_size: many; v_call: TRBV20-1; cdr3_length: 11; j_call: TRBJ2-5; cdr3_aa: SAPDGNQETQY
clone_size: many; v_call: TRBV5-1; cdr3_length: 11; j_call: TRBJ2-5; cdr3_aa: ASSLDTQETQY
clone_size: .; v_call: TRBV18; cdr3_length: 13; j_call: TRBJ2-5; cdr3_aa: ASSPKTGTRETQY
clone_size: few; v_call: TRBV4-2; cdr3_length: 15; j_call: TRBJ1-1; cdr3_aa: ASSQDRGQGAGTEAF
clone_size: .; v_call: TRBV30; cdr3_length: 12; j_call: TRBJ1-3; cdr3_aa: AWGRDPSGNTIY
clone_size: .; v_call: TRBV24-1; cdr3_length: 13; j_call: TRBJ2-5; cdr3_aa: ATSDSGRASETQY
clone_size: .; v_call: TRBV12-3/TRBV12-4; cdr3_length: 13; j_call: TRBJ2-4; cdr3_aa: ASSLLGRGKNIQY
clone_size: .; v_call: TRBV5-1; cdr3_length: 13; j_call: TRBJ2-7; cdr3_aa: ASSFPGTGTYEQY
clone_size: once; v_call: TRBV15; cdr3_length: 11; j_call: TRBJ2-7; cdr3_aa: ATSRDGEYEQY
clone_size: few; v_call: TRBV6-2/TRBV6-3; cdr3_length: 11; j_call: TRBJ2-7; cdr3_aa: ASNRAGSYEQY
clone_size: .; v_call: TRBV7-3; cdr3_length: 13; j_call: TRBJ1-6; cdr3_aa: ASSLTRDGNSPLH
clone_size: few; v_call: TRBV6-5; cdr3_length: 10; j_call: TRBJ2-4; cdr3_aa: ASSLNQTHEY
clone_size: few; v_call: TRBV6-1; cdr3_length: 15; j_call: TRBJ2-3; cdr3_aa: ASRGQGVLLSTDTQY
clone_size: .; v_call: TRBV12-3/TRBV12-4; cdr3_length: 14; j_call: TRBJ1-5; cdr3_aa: ASRAGQGGFNQPQH
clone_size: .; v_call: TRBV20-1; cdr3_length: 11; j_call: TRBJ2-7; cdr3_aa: SARASVSYEQY
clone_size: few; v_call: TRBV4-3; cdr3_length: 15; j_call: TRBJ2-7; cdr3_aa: ASSPKRAPGSSYEQY
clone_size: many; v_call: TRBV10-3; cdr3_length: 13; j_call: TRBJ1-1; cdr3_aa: AINPGQGANTEAF
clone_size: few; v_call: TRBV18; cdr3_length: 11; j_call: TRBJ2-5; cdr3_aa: ASSPVGSETQY
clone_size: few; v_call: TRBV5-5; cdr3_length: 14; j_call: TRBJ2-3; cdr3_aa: ASSFGGTGSTDTQY
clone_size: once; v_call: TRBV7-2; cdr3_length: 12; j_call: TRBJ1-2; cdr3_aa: ASSSSGYILGYT
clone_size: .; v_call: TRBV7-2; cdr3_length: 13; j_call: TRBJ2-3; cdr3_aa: ASSRGGGNTDTQY
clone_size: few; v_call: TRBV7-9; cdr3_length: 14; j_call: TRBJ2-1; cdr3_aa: ASTPLWTGDYNEQF
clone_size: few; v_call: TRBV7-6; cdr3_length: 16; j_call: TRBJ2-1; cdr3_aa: ASSFGTSNSHGTNEQF
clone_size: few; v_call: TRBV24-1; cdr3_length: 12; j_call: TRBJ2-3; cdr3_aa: ATSDRTGGNTQY
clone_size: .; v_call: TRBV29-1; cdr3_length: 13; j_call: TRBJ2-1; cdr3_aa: SVEIRDIGNNEQF
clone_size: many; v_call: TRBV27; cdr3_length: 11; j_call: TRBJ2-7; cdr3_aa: ASSLRDTYEQY
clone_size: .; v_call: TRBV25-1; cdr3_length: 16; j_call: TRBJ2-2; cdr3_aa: ASSEPGRRGGRTGELF
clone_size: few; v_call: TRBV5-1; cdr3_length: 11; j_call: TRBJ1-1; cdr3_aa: ASTSTRNTEAF
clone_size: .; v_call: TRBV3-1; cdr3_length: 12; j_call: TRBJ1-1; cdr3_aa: ASRRGGVNTEAF
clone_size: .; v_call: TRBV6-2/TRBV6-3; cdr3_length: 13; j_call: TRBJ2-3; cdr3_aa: ASSGPRSSTDTQY
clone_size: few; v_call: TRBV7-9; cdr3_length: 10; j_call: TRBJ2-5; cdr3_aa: ASTDREVTQY
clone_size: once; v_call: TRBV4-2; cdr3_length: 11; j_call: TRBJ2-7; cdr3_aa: ACSQVQGGEQY
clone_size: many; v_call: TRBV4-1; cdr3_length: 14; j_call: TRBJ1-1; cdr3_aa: ASSQDSASHQTGAF
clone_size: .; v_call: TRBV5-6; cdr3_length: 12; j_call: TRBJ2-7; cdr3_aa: AMSSGTSVLEQY
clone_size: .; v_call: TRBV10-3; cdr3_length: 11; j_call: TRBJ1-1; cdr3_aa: AISDRGNTEAF
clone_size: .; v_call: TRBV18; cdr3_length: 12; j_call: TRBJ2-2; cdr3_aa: ASSPSRETGELF
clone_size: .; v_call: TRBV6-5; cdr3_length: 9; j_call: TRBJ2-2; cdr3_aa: ASWGSGELF
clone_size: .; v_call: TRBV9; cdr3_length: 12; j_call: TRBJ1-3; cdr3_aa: ASSVGLSGNTIY
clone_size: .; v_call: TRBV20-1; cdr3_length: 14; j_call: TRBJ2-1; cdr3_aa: SAPLGGTLGYNEQF
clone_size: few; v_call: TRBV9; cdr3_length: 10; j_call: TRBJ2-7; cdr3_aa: ASSPRFDEQY
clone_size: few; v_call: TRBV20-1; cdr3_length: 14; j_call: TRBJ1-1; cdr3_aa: SARDPPTGANTEAF
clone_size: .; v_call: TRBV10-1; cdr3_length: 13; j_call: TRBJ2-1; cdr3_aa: ASSESGRSYNEQF
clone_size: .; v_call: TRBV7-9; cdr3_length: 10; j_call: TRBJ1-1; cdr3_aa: ASSFSHTEAF
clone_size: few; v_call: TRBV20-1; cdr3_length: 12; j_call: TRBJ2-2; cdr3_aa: SARDAGRIGELF
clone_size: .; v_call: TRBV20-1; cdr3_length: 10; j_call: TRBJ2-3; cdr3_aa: SFSGRTDTQY
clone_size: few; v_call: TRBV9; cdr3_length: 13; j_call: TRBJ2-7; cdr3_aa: ASSLRPGHQYEQY
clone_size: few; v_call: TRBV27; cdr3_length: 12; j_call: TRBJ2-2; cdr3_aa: ASRTGINTGELF
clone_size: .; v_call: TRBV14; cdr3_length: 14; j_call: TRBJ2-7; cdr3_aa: ASSQARSSASYEQY